The 29 T cell receptor beta chains listed next were all sequenced from one sample in a study of cytomegalovirus exposure and HLA in healthy donors. Primers: 60 Vbeta forward and 13 Jbeta reverse. Profiled with immunoSEQ multiplex PCR; TCRdb holds only in-frame clones, not every one. This table holds 100,000 to 150,000 clones, around nine tenths found once. Sequenced input: PBMCs. The receptors were sampled from a woman in her 30s in good health and CMV-seronegative.

The J gene is TRBJ2-1, the V gene TRBV14, with D possibly matching TRBD2 (6 bases). The ends were cut back, 1 base at V and 10 bases at J, with 20 bases in the middle. The germline V gene encodes CDR1 SGHDN and CDR2 FVKESK. This CDR3 is 16 amino acids long. CDR3 sequence reads: CASSQGGRVGRYEQFF. CDR3 DNA sequence: TGTGCCAGCAGCCAAGGAGGGCGAGTGGGGAGGTACGAGCAGTTCTTC.

This clone has a single count. This chain links TRBV11-1 with TRBJ1-1, with 7 bases fitting TRBD1. V was pared by 3 bases and J by 4 bases, with 5 bases of the junction left unmatched. CDR1 and CDR2 (germline): SGHAT, FQDESV (reference sequence). This CDR3 is 14 amino acids long. The CDR3 spells CASSFTGAGTEAFF. DNA for the CDR3: TGTGCCAGCAGCTTTACAGGGGCGGGCACTGAAGCTTTCTTT. The whole variable domain, remainder taken from reference TRBV11-1 and TRBJ1-1, is EAEVAQSPRYKITEKSQAVAFWCDPISGHATLYWYRQILGQGPELLVQFQDESVVDDSQLPKDRFSAERLKGVDSTLKIQPAELGDSAMYLCASSFTGAGTEAFFGQGTRLTVV.

The chain has TRBV6-6 and TRBJ2-3; 9 positions agree with TRBD2. V dropped 5 bases and J dropped 1; count of bases not matched to a gene: 1. Per germline, CDR1 MNHNY and CDR2 SVGAGI (reference sequence). The CDR3 consists of 14 residues. The CDR3: CASSAGGGTDTQYF. The CDR3 DNA reads TGTGCCAGCAGTGCGGGGGGGGGCACAGATACGCAGTATTTT.

The V gene is TRBV5-8, the J gene TRBJ2-7, with TRBD1 matching 8 bases. With 4 bases clipped from V and 4 bases from J, the junction kept 7 bases outside the gene matches. The CDR3 has 14 residues. Germline assignment: CDR1 SGHTS and CDR2 YDEGEE. CDR3: CASSRTGTGYEQYF. Written as DNA, the CDR3 is TGTGCCAGCAGCCGGACAGGGACGGGGTACGAGCAGTACTTC.

This chain joins TRBV14 and TRBJ2-7; the match to TRBD1 covers 8 bases. CDR1 is SGHDN and CDR2 is FVKESK in the germline V gene. The CDR3 has 16 residues. The V segment lost 2 bases and the J segment 2 bases; nucleotides outside the gene matches: 8. The CDR3 spells CASSQLRTGSPYEQYF. In DNA, the CDR3 is TGTGCCAGCAGCCAACTACGGACAGGGTCCCCCTACGAGCAGTACTTC.

The V call is TRBV21-1, the J call TRBJ2-1; the DNA was not used to check the table's D call, TRBD1. TRBV21-1 is given as a pseudogene. The CDR3 has 16 residues. The DNA of the CDR3 is TGTGCCAGCATCTCAAGGACAGGGGGCTCCTACAATGAGCAGTTCTTC. This codes for CASISRTGGSYNEQFF.

The chain combines TRBV30 with TRBJ2-1; 8 bases line up with TRBD1. CDR3 length: 15 amino acids. V dropped 2 bases and J dropped 0; count of bases not matched to a gene: 3. The V gene's germline CDR1 is GTSNPN and CDR2 SVGIG (reference sequence). The CDR3 here is CAWSSGQASYNEQFF. The DNA for the CDR3 is TGTGCCTGGAGTTCGGGACAGGCCTCCTACAATGAGCAGTTCTTC.

The chain links TRBV30 to TRBJ1-6, with D tentatively TRBD1 (5 bases). Trimming shortened V by 3 bases and J by 9 bases, and 15 bases separated the two germline ends. The CDR3 spans 14 residues. Germline loops: CDR1 GTSNPN, CDR2 SVGIG (reference sequence). In DNA form, the CDR3 reads TGTGCCTGGAGGGGACGGGGGTCGGGTTCACCCCTCCACTTT. It specifies CAWRGRGSGSPLHF.

The chain recombines TRBV19 with TRBJ2-1; 10 bases line up with TRBD1. Trimming took 6 bases from V and 6 from J; bases not matched to a gene: 8. Germline assignment: CDR1 LNHDA and CDR2 SQIVND (reference sequence). This CDR3 spans 15 amino acids. The CDR3, as DNA: TGTGCCAGTAGATATGGGGGGACAGGGGTCAATGAGCAGTTCTTC. Amino acid sequence: CASRYGGTGVNEQFF.

J is TRBJ1-5 and V is TRBV19; D ambiguous. Germline loops: CDR1 LNHDA, CDR2 SQIVND (reference sequence). Trimming shortened V by 4 bases and J by 5 bases, and 6 bases separated the two germline ends. The CDR3 has 12 residues. The CDR3 loop reads CASSTSDQPQHF. CDR3 DNA sequence: TGTGCCAGTAGTACCTCAGATCAGCCCCAGCATTTT.

This clone was counted only a few times. The chain combines TRBV4-1 with TRBJ1-1; D not certain. The CDR3 length is 15 residues. V was cut by 4 bases and J by 0 bases, with 12 bases left in between. Germline V CDR1 and CDR2: MGHRA, YSYEKL. CDR3 region: CASSPNWAVNTEAFF. The CDR3 DNA is TGCGCCAGCAGCCCTAATTGGGCCGTGAACACTGAAGCTTTCTTT.

The gene calls are TRBV6-1 and TRBJ2-3; 10 nucleotides agree with TRBD2. Germline V gene data show CDR1 as MNHNS and CDR2 as SASEGT. CDR3 length: 17 amino acids. With 4 bases clipped from V and 2 bases from J, the junction kept 9 bases outside the gene matches. The CDR3 bases are TGTGCCAGCAGTGCCGACGGGGGACTAGCGATCACAGATACGCAGTATTTT. Residues: CASSADGGLAITDTQYF.

In its sample, this clone was seen once. The gene calls are TRBV25-1 and TRBJ2-5; D perhaps matches TRBD2 (6 bases). There are 15 residues in the CDR3. Between the trimmed V and J ends, which lost 1 base and 1 base, there was a span of 10 bases. Germline assignment: CDR1 MGHDK and CDR2 SYGVNS. The DNA of the CDR3 is TGTGCCAGCAGTGAATTAGGTAGCGGCCAAGAGACCCAGTACTTC. Translation gives CASSELGSGQETQYF.

This clone showed up just a few times. The V call is TRBV7-3, the J call TRBJ2-1; 7 nucleotides match TRBD2. The germline CDR1 and CDR2 sequences are SGHTA and FQGTGA. There are 15 residues in the CDR3. J was trimmed by 5 bases and V by 5 bases; bases with no gene match: 9. As DNA, the CDR3 is TGTGCCAGCAGCCCGGTTAGCGGGTTTAACAATGAGCAGTTCTTC. Translating gives CASSPVSGFNNEQFF.

The chain has TRBV7-9 and TRBJ2-2; the D is unclear. The ends were cut back, 3 bases at V and 6 bases at J, with 14 bases in the middle. CDR3 size: 15 residues. CDR1 and CDR2 from the germline V gene are SEHNR and FQNEAQ (reference sequence). The CDR3 nucleotides are TGTGCCAGCAGCTTCAACCTCGTGGTAGCCGGGGAGCTGTTTTTT. Protein sequence: CASSFNLVVAGELFF.

The V call is TRBV7-9, the J call TRBJ2-5; 15 bases match TRBD2. With V trimmed by 1 base and J by 5 bases, 8 bases remained unmatched. This CDR3 contains 18 residues. CDR1 and CDR2 (germline): SEHNR, FQNEAQ (reference sequence). The CDR3 here is CASSLDGGLAGGLETQYF. In DNA form, the CDR3 reads TGTGCCAGCAGCTTAGACGGGGGACTAGCGGGGGGCCTGGAGACCCAGTACTTC. Full variable domain (rest looked up from reference TRBV7-9 and TRBJ2-5): DTGVSQNPRHKITKRGQNVTFRCDPISEHNRLYWYRQTLGQGPEFLTYFQNEAQLEKSRLLSDRFSAERPKGSFSTLEIQRTEQGDSAMYLCASSLDGGLAGGLETQYFGPGTRLLVL.

The chain combines TRBV28 with TRBJ2-2; D perhaps matches TRBD2 (7 bases). This CDR3 contains 15 residues. CDR1 and CDR2 (germline): MDHEN, SYDVKM. V lost 6 bases to trimming and J lost 0 bases, with 11 bases between them. CDR3 DNA: TGTGCCAGCAGGGGGGGGCGGTCGAACACCGGGGAGCTGTTTTTT. Translated: CASRGGRSNTGELFF. Full variable domain (rest looked up from reference TRBV28 and TRBJ2-2): DVKVTQSSRYLVKRTGEKVFLECVQDMDHENMFWYRQDPGLGLRLIYFSYDVKMKEKGDIPEGYSVSREKKERFSLILESASTNQTSMYLCASRGGRSNTGELFFGEGSRLTVL.

This rearrangement joins TRBV28 to TRBJ1-3; D unclear. Trimming shortened V by 5 bases and J by 0 bases, and 8 bases separated the two germline ends. The CDR3 runs 14 residues. From germline, CDR1 is MDHEN and CDR2 SYDVKM. CDR3 residues: CASSTRSSGNTIYF. The CDR3 nucleotides read TGTGCCAGCAGTACCCGGAGCTCTGGAAACACCATATATTTT.

The J gene is TRBJ1-2, the V gene TRBV28; D possibly corresponds to TRBD1 (6 bases). CDR1 and CDR2 (germline): MDHEN, SYDVKM. The CDR3 has 15 amino acids. Trimming cost V 5 bases and J 6 bases, with 19 bases left between them. The CDR3 nucleotides are TGTGCCAGCAGTATCCCAATTAGGGGGGGTCATGGCTACACCTTC. It is translated as CASSIPIRGGHGYTF.

This sequence joins TRBV27 and TRBJ2-1; TRBD1 matches 9 bases. Germline loops: CDR1 MNHEY, CDR2 SMNVEV (reference sequence). CDR3 length equals 15 residues. V lost 1 base to trimming and J lost 8 bases; unmatched junction nucleotides: 6. The CDR3 here is CASSLWGDRADEQFF. In nucleotides, the CDR3 is TGTGCCAGCAGTTTATGGGGGGACAGGGCGGATGAGCAGTTCTTC.

The gene calls are TRBV28 and TRBJ2-3; D may be TRBD1 (6 bases). Germline V lookup: CDR1 MDHEN, CDR2 SYDVKM. Deletions cut 6 bases from V and 0 bases from J, with 16 bases between. The CDR3 is 16 residues long. The CDR3 region is CASSTPGQGSTDTQYF. The CDR3 coding sequence is TGTGCCAGCAGCACCCCGGGCCAGGGGAGCACAGATACGCAGTATTTT.

The V call is TRBV28, the J call TRBJ1-5; possible D gene TRBD1, 6 bases. The CDR3 consists of 16 residues. V was shortened by 6 bases and J by 3 bases, with 18 bases between the two germline ends. Germline V gene data show CDR1 as MDHEN and CDR2 as SYDVKM. CDR3 sequence: CASSPKPGVFNQPQHF. CDR3 nucleotides: TGTGCCAGCAGCCCAAAGCCAGGGGTCTTCAATCAGCCCCAGCATTTT.

This chain uses TRBV2 with TRBJ1-5; TRBD1 matches at 8 bases. The V gene end was trimmed by 6 bases and the J gene end by 9 bases; junction bases not matched to a gene: 10. This CDR3 spans 14 amino acids. CDR1 SNHLY and CDR2 FYNNEI come from the germline V gene. The CDR3 nucleotides are TGTGCCAGCAGCGGGGAGGACAGGGCCCGGCCCCAGCATTTT. It yields the protein CASSGEDRARPQHF.

The chain joins TRBV9 to TRBJ2-1, with 7 bases that match TRBD1. Germline lookup yields CDR1 SGDLS and CDR2 YYNGEE. The V segment lost 0 bases and the J segment 1 base; nucleotides outside the gene matches: 4. The CDR3 loop spans 16 amino acids. The CDR3: CASSVVATGSYNEQFF. In nucleotides, the CDR3 is TGTGCCAGCAGCGTAGTTGCGACAGGGTCCTACAATGAGCAGTTCTTC. The full variable domain, with the rest looked up from reference TRBV9 and TRBJ2-1, is DSGVTQTPKHLITATGQRVTLRCSPRSGDLSVYWYQQSLDQGLQFLIQYYNGEERAKGNILERFSAQQFPDLHSELNLSSLELGDSALYFCASSVVATGSYNEQFFGPGTRLTVL.

The V gene is TRBV5-5, the J gene TRBJ2-3; 7 bases map to TRBD1. V lost 4 bases, J lost 0 bases, and 8 bases stayed unmatched. The CDR3 has 16 amino acids. CDR1 SGHKS and CDR2 YYEKEE come from the germline V gene (reference sequence). For the CDR3, the DNA is TGTGCCAGCAGCATAAGGGACAGCCCTAGCACAGATACGCAGTATTTT. This gives the protein CASSIRDSPSTDTQYF.

The chain has TRBV7-8 and TRBJ2-7, with 8 bases that match TRBD2. Germline CDR1 SGHVS, CDR2 FQNEAQ. This CDR3 is 17 amino acids long. V lost 5 bases, J lost 0 bases, and 12 bases stayed unmatched. CDR3 amino acids: CASSTHRTREGSYEQYF. The CDR3 nucleotides read TGTGCCAGCAGCACGCACAGGACCCGGGAGGGCTCCTACGAGCAGTACTTC.

The rearrangement uses TRBV28 and TRBJ1-2; 7 positions match TRBD1. V shed 6 bases, J shed 8 bases, and the junction held 15 bases outside the gene matches. CDR3 length: 15 amino acids. Germline CDR1 is MDHEN and CDR2 is SYDVKM. The CDR3 nucleotides are TGTGCCAGCAGCTCGGACAGGCCATCCTTGTGGGGCTACACCTTC. This encodes CASSSDRPSLWGYTF.

CDR3 region: CAWSVLEGNTIYF. For the CDR3, the DNA is TGTGCCTGGAGTGTATTAGAAGGAAACACCATATATTTT. The chain couples TRBV30 to TRBJ1-3; the D is unclear. The length of the CDR3 is 13 residues. Germline CDR1 and CDR2: GTSNPN and SVGIG (reference sequence). Trimming took off 0 bases at V and 4 bases at J, with 7 bases between the two ends.

The V call is TRBV6-6, the J call TRBJ2-2, with D hard to call. V lost 0 bases, J lost 2 bases, and 10 bases lay in between. Germline-derived CDR1 and CDR2 are MNHNY and SVGAGI (reference sequence). CDR3 size: 16 residues. This CDR3 reads CASSYSVYSNTGELFF. The CDR3 nucleotides are TGTGCCAGCAGTTACTCAGTCTACTCTAACACCGGGGAGCTGTTTTTT.